A single sample gave rise to the 18 T cell receptor beta chains below, sequenced in a study of OX40 agonist ivuxolimab in advanced cancers. Assay: immunoSEQ multiplex PCR; the TCRdb copy retains only in-frame clones and omits some. Of some 50,000 clones in the sample, around 81% were seen once. The sample consisted of CD4+ or CD8+ T cells sorted from blood, taken in a trial of the OX40 agonist ivuxolimab. The receptors derive from an adult with an advanced solid tumor such as melanoma, head and neck, liver or kidney cancer.

This clone counts as medium-sized. V is TRBV27 and J is TRBJ1-2; 7 nucleotides line up with TRBD1. Germline CDR1 and CDR2: MNHEY and SMNVEV (reference sequence). V dropped 5 bases and J dropped 4; count of bases not matched to a gene: 13. The CDR3 spans 16 residues. CDR3 DNA: TGTGCCAGCAGTCCTTACCAGACAGGGCTTGGCTATGGCTACACCTTC. Translating it yields CASSPYQTGLGYGYTF.

This clone rates as medium-sized (0.01 to 0.1%). The chain recombines TRBV6-4 with TRBJ2-1, with 8 bases lining up with TRBD1. Germline values: CDR1 MRHNA, CDR2 SNTAGT. There are 18 residues in the CDR3. The V segment lost 0 bases and the J segment 2 bases; nucleotides outside the gene matches: 9. The CDR3 loop is CASSDSLNTGGTYNEQFF. The CDR3 nucleotides read TGTGCCAGCAGTGACTCTTTAAATACAGGGGGAACCTACAATGAGCAGTTCTTC.

The chain carries TRBV9 and TRBJ2-7; tentatively, D is TRBD1 or TRBD2 (5 bases each). Trimming cost V 2 bases and J 3 bases, with 9 bases left between them. This CDR3 region has 13 residues. Germline V gene lookup returns CDR1 SGDLS and CDR2 YYNGEE. The CDR3, as DNA: TGTGCCAGCAGCGTCCAGGGAGACTACGAGCAGTACTTC. Amino acid sequence: CASSVQGDYEQYF. Using reference TRBV9 and TRBJ2-7 for the parts outside the CDR3, the full variable domain is DSGVTQTPKHLITATGQRVTLRCSPRSGDLSVYWYQQSLDQGLQFLIQYYNGEERAKGNILERFSAQQFPDLHSELNLSSLELGDSALYFCASSVQGDYEQYFGPGTRLTVT.

The count of this clone is one. This chain uses TRBV25-1 with TRBJ2-7; the D gene is possibly TRBD1 (6 bases). V gave up 3 bases and J gave up 5 bases, with 17 bases separating them. The CDR3 has 15 amino acids. CDR1 is MGHDK, CDR2 SYGVNS, per germline. The CDR3 spells CASSDMRRAGDEQYF. The DNA for the CDR3 is TGTGCCAGCAGTGATATGCGAAGGGCAGGGGACGAGCAGTACTTC.

In this sample, this clone turned up once. J is TRBJ2-5 and V is TRBV14; D may be TRBD1 or TRBD2 (6 bases each). This CDR3 is 16 amino acids long. Germline V gives CDR1 SGHDN, CDR2 FVKESK. Trimming took 3 bases from V and 0 from J, leaving 14 bases between them. The CDR3 reads CASSQRGGLNQETQYF. DNA of the CDR3: TGTGCCAGCAGCCAGAGAGGGGGGCTCAACCAAGAGACCCAGTACTTC.

This clone was observed once. At one end, the junction sequence differs from germline, possibly due to a read error. DNA for the CDR3: TGTGCCAGCAGCTTGGAGGGAAGGATCGACAAGGTTTTC. Translation: CASSLEGRIDKVF. The chain is built from TRBV5-6 and TRBJ1-2, with D unresolved. Germline V gives CDR1 SGHDT, CDR2 YYEEEE. This CDR3 has 13 residues.

The table lists this clone with many counts. This specimen includes other DNA sequences encoding the same CDR3. The chain joins TRBV10-2 to TRBJ2-7; a weak D match, TRBD1 (5 bases). Germline loops: CDR1 WSHSY, CDR2 SAAADI. This CDR3 spans 13 amino acids. The V and J ends lost 7 bases and 5 bases respectively, with 15 bases between them. CDR3 in amino acids: CASKTVIADEQYF. CDR3 nucleotide sequence: TGCGCCAGCAAGACAGTAATCGCGGACGAGCAGTACTTC.

This clone showed up just a few times. J is TRBJ2-1 and V is TRBV9; D gene unclear. The germline V and J ends were trimmed by 2 bases and 8 bases, with 17 bases remaining between them. Germline CDR1 SGDLS, CDR2 YYNGEE. The CDR3 spans 15 residues. CDR3 bases: TGTGCCAGCAGCGTGGCAGACAACTTCCAATATGAGCAGTTCTTC. Its translation: CASSVADNFQYEQFF.

This clone appeared a few times. This chain uses TRBV7-9 with TRBJ1-1, with D uncertain. Germline V lookup: CDR1 SEHNR, CDR2 FQNEAQ (reference sequence). The V gene lost 3 bases and the J gene lost 4 bases, with 15 bases spanning the gap. CDR3 length: 15 amino acids. The CDR3 spells CASSFGRSLGTEAFF. In DNA form, the CDR3 reads TGTGCCAGCAGCTTTGGGCGCTCATTGGGCACTGAAGCTTTCTTT.

CDR3 DNA sequence: TGTGCCAGCAGTTACGGACAGGGTATTAACTATGGCTACACCTTC. This encodes CASSYGQGINYGYTF. The V call is TRBV6-5, the J call TRBJ1-2; 8 bases are shared with TRBD1. Germline assignment: CDR1 MNHEY and CDR2 SVGAGI. This CDR3 region has 15 residues. V dropped 2 bases and J dropped 1; count of bases not matched to a gene: 3.

V usage is TRBV6-6 and J usage is TRBJ2-1; D is perhaps TRBD2 (6 bases). V dropped 3 bases and J dropped 1 base, with 7 bases sitting between them. Germline values: CDR1 MNHNY, CDR2 SVGAGI (reference sequence). The CDR3 extends over 14 amino acids. The CDR3 coding sequence is TGTGCCAGCAGTTATGGGGGGTCCTACAATGAGCAGTTCTTC. This gives the protein CASSYGGSYNEQFF.

This rearrangement joins TRBV19 to TRBJ1-4; D is uncertain. V lost 9 bases to trimming and J lost 13 bases, with 18 bases between them. The CDR3 length is 12 residues. Germline loops: CDR1 LNHDA, CDR2 SQIVND (reference sequence). This CDR3 reads CASGILGERLFF. The CDR3 coding sequence is TGTGCCAGCGGGATCCTTGGGGAGCGACTGTTTTTT.

This rearrangement joins TRBV6-4 to TRBJ2-3; a possible D gene is TRBD1 (5 bases). Between the trimmed V and J ends, which lost 6 bases and 1 base, there was a span of 14 bases. Looked up from germline, CDR1 is MRHNA and CDR2 is SNTAGT. The CDR3 consists of 15 residues. The CDR3 region has the DNA TGTGCCAGCAGCCAGGGTTGGTCGGGCACAGATACGCAGTATTTT. This gives the protein CASSQGWSGTDTQYF.

The chain carries TRBV19 and TRBJ2-1; 9 bases line up with TRBD2. The CDR3 spans 14 residues. Trimming cost V 5 bases and J 3 bases; bases outside gene matches: 2. Looked up from germline, CDR1 is LNHDA and CDR2 is SQIVND (reference sequence). The CDR3 sequence: CASSGAGGYNEQFF. CDR3 nucleotides: TGTGCCAGTAGTGGAGCGGGAGGCTACAATGAGCAGTTCTTC.

The chain links TRBV2 to TRBJ2-7, with D perhaps TRBD1 (6 bases). V lost 7 bases and J 1 base, leaving 11 bases between the germline ends. CDR1 is SNHLY and CDR2 is FYNNEI in the germline V gene. The CDR3 covers 13 residues. CDR3 DNA: TGTGCCAGCACGACAGGTTGGTCCTACGAGCAGTACTTC. Translating gives CASTTGWSYEQYF. Complete variable domain (other parts from reference TRBV2 and TRBJ2-7): EPEVTQTPSHQVTQMGQEVILRCVPISNHLYFYWYRQILGQKVEFLVSFYNNEISEKSEIFDDQFSVERPDGSNFTLKIRSTKLEDSAMYFCASTTGWSYEQYFGPGTRLTVT.

This clone was found a few times. This rearrangement joins TRBV7-2 to TRBJ2-7; possibly TRBD1 for D (6 bases). Germline assignment: CDR1 SGHTA and CDR2 FQGNSA. The CDR3 runs to 14 residues. V dropped 3 bases and J dropped 3 bases, with 12 bases sitting between them. The CDR3 DNA reads TGTGCCAGCAGCTTGTCAGGGGCCAACTACGAGCAGTACTTC. This translates into CASSLSGANYEQYF. The variable domain in full, with the rest retrieved from reference TRBV7-2 and TRBJ2-7, is GAGVSQSPSNKVTEKGKDVELRCDPISGHTALYWYRQSLGQGLEFLIYFQGNSAPDKSGLPSDRFSAERTGGSVSTLTIQRTQQEDSAVYLCASSLSGANYEQYFGPGTRLTVT.

The chain carries TRBV27 and TRBJ2-1; no clear D gene. The CDR3 sequence is 13 residues long. Germline V gene lookup returns CDR1 MNHEY and CDR2 SMNVEV (reference sequence). Trimming removed 5 bases from V and 4 bases from J, with 9 bases in between. CDR3 bases: TGTGCCAGCAGTCCGGACGGGTACAATGAGCAGTTCTTC. The encoded protein is CASSPDGYNEQFF.

The J gene is TRBJ1-2, the V gene TRBV6-5, with TRBD1 matching 8 bases. Per germline, CDR1 MNHEY and CDR2 SVGAGI. Unmatched junction bases numbered 6, after V lost 5 bases and J lost 4 bases. This CDR3 comprises 14 residues. The CDR3 DNA sequence: TGTGCCAGCAGTGGGGGACAGGCCCCCTATGGCTACACCTTC. Encoded protein: CASSGGQAPYGYTF.